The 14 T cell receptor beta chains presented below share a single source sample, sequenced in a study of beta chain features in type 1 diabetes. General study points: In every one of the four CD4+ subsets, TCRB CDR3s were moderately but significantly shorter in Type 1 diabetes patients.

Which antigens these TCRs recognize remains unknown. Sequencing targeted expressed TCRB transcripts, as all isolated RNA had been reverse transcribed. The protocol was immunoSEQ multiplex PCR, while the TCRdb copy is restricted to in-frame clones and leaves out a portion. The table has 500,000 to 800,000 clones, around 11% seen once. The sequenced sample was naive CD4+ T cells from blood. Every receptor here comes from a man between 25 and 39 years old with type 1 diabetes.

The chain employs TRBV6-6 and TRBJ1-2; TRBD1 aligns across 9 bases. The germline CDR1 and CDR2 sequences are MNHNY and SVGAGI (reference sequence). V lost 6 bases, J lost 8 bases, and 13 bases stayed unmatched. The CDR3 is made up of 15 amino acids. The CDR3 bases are TGTGCCAGCAGGGACAGGGGCCAGGTTGAGATAGGCTACACCTTC. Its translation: CASRDRGQVEIGYTF.

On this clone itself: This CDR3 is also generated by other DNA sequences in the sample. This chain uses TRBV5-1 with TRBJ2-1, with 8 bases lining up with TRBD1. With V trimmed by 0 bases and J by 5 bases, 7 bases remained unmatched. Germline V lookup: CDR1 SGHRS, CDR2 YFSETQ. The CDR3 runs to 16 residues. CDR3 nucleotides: TGCGCCAGCAGCTTGGCCGGTCAGGGGGCTAACAATGAGCAGTTCTTC. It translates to CASSLAGQGANNEQFF. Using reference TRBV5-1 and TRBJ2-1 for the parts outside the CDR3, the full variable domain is KAGVTQTPRYLIKTRGQQVTLSCSPISGHRSVSWYQQTPGQGLQFLFEYFSETQRNKGNFPGRFSGRQFSNSRSEMNVSTLELGDSALYLCASSLAGQGANNEQFFGPGTRLTVL.

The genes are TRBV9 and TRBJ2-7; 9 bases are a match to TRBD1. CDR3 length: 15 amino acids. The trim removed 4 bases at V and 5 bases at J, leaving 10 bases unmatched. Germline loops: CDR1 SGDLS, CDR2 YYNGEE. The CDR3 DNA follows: TGTGCCAGCAGCCCCCTAGGGACAGGGATTAACGAGCAGTACTTC. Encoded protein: CASSPLGTGINEQYF.

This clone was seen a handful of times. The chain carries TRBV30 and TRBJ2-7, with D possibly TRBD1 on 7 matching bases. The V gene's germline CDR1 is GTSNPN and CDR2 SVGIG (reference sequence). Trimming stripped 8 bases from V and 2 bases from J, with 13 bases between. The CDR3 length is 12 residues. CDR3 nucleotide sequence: TGTGCCCGGGGGACAGCGACCTACGAGCAGTACTTC. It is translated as CARGTATYEQYF.

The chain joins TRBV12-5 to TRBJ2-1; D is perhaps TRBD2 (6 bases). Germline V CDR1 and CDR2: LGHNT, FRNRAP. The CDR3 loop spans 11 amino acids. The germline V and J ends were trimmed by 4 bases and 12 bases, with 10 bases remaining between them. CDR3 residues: CASGWRDGQFF. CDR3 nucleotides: TGTGCTAGTGGTTGGAGGGATGGGCAGTTCTTC.

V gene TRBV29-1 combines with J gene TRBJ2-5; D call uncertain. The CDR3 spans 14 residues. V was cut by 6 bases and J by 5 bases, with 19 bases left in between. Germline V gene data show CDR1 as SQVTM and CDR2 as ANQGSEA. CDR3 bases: TGCAGCGTACACCACAAGGGTCTCAGGGAGACCCAGTACTTC. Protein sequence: CSVHHKGLRETQYF.

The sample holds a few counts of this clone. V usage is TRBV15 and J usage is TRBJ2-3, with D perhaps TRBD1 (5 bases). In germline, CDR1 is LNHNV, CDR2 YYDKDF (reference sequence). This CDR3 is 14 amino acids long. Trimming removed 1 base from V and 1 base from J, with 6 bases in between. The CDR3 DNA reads TGTGCCACCAGCAGAGTAGGGGGCACAGATACGCAGTATTTT. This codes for CATSRVGGTDTQYF.

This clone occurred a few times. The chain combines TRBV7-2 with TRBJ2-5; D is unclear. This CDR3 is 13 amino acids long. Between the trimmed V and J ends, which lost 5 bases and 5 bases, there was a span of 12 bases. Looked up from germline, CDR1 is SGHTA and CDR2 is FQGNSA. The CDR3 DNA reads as TGTGCCAGCAGCACGGGCCTGAGGGAGACCCAGTACTTC. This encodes CASSTGLRETQYF.

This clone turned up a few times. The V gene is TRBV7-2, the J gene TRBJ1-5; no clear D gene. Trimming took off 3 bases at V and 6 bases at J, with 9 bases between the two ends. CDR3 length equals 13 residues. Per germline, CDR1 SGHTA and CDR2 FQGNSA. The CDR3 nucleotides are TGTGCCAGCAGCTTTGGAGACGGTCAGCCCCAGCATTTT. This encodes CASSFGDGQPQHF. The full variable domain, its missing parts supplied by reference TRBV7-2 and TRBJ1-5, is GAGVSQSPSNKVTEKGKDVELRCDPISGHTALYWYRQSLGQGLEFLIYFQGNSAPDKSGLPSDRFSAERTGGSVSTLTIQRTQQEDSAVYLCASSFGDGQPQHFGDGTRLSIL.

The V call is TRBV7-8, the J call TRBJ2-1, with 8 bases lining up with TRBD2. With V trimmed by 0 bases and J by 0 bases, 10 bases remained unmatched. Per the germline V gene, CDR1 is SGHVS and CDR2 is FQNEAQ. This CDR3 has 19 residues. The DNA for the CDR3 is TGTGCCAGCAGCTTAGCCGCGGTAGCGGGGTTTAGCTCCTACAATGAGCAGTTCTTC. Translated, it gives CASSLAAVAGFSSYNEQFF.

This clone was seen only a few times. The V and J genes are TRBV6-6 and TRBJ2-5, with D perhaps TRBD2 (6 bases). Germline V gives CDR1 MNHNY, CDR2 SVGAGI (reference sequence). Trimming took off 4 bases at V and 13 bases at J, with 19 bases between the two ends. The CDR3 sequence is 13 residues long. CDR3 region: CASSSRAGGAWYF. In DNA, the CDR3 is TGTGCCAGCAGTTCCCGAGCCGGCGGGGCCTGGTACTTC.

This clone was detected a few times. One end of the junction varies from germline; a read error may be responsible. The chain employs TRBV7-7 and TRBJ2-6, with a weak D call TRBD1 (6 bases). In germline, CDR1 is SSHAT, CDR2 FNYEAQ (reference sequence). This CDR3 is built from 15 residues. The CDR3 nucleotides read TGTGCTAGCAGCCATGCAGGGGTCGGGGCCAACGTCCTGACTTTC. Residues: CASSHAGVGANVLTF.

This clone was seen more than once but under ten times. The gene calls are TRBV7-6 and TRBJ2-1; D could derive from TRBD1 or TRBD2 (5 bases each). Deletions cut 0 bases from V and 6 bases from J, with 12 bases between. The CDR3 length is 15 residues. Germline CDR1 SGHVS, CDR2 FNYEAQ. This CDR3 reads CASSLAGVQANEQFF. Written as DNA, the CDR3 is TGTGCCAGCAGCTTAGCGGGGGTTCAGGCCAATGAGCAGTTCTTC.

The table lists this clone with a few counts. The CDR3 bases are TGTGCCAGCAGCTTAAGGTTTGGCGAGCAGTTCTTC. This gives the protein CASSLRFGEQFF. The V gene is TRBV7-3, the J gene TRBJ2-1; D gene unclear. The CDR3 runs to 12 residues. Trimming removed 1 base from V and 10 bases from J, with 8 bases in between. Germline assignment: CDR1 SGHTA and CDR2 FQGTGA.